The next 23 T cell receptor beta chains were all read from a single sample in a study of sequential checkpoint blockade in melanoma. Libraries were prepared by immunoSEQ multiplex PCR; TCRdb keeps only in-frame clonotypes and omits some of them. The data show over 20,000 clones, around 70% seen once. Treatment noted: randomized to nivolumab then ipilimumab (arm A) or the reverse (arm B). The material sequenced was CD8+ T cells sorted from blood (inferred from file names), taken from a patient given nivolumab and ipilimumab in sequence. These TCRs come from a human donor with melanoma.

Notes on this clone: Other DNA sequences in this sample translate to the same CDR3. The CDR3 loop reads CASTRGGGYMNTQYF. CDR3 DNA: TGTGCCAGCACGAGAGGGGGGGGGTATATGAATACGCAGTATTTT. The chain joins TRBV9 to TRBJ2-3; D might be TRBD2 (7 bases). Between the trimmed V and J ends, which lost 6 bases and 7 bases, there was a span of 21 bases. This CDR3 is built from 15 residues. Germline V lookup: CDR1 SGDLS, CDR2 YYNGEE.

The rearrangement joins TRBV11-2 to TRBJ2-2; D ambiguous. Between the trimmed V and J ends, which lost 3 bases and 4 bases, there was a span of 9 bases. Per the germline V gene, CDR1 is SGHAT and CDR2 is FQNNGV. The CDR3 is 14 amino acids. CDR3 protein: CASSLAYITGELFF. The CDR3 DNA reads as TGTGCCAGCAGCTTGGCTTATATCACCGGGGAGCTGTTTTTT. The entire variable domain, with the rest obtained from reference TRBV11-2 and TRBJ2-2, is as follows: EAGVAQSPRYKIIEKRQSVAFWCNPISGHATLYWYQQILGQGPKLLIQFQNNGVVDDSQLPKDRFSAERLKGVDSTLKIQPAKLEDSAVYLCASSLAYITGELFFGEGSRLTVL.

The chain joins TRBV5-4 to TRBJ2-5; 8 bases line up with TRBD2. Germline V lookup: CDR1 SGHNT, CDR2 YYREEE (reference sequence). V was pared by 6 bases and J by 0 bases, with 4 bases of the junction left unmatched. This CDR3 has 14 amino acids. CDR3 sequence reads: CASNERGHQETQYF. The DNA of the CDR3 is TGTGCCAGCAACGAGCGGGGGCACCAAGAGACCCAGTACTTC. The variable domain in full, with the rest retrieved from reference TRBV5-4 and TRBJ2-5, is ETGVTQSPTHLIKTRGQQVTLRCSSQSGHNTVSWYQQALGQGPQFIFQYYREEENGRGNFPPRFSGLQFPNYSSELNVNALELDDSALYLCASNERGHQETQYFGPGTRLLVL.

This chain uses TRBV6-1 with TRBJ2-1, with a weak D call TRBD2 (6 bases). The length of the CDR3 is 14 residues. CDR1 and CDR2 (germline): MNHNS, SASEGT. V lost 8 bases to trimming and J lost 4 bases, with 15 bases between them. The CDR3: CASAPGLDYNEQFF. DNA for the CDR3: TGTGCCAGCGCCCCGGGACTGGATTACAATGAGCAGTTCTTC.

This clone appeared a single time. The chain recombines TRBV27 with TRBJ1-1; D uncertain. Germline V CDR1 and CDR2: MNHEY, SMNVEV (reference sequence). This CDR3 has 13 residues. Trimming took off 1 base at V and 1 base at J, with 4 bases between the two ends. In nucleotides, the CDR3 is TGTGCCAGCAGTTTATACTGGAACACTGAAGCTTTCTTT. Amino acids: CASSLYWNTEAFF.

The chain recombines TRBV7-3 with TRBJ2-2; 12 nucleotides agree with TRBD2. The CDR3 runs to 16 residues. V was pared by 5 bases and J by 1 base, with 2 bases of the junction left unmatched. Germline-derived CDR1 and CDR2 are SGHTA and FQGTGA. The DNA for the CDR3 is TGTGCCAGCAGCCTGACTAGCGGGGGGAACACCGGGGAGCTGTTTTTT. Its translation is CASSLTSGGNTGELFF.

V and J are TRBV9 and TRBJ1-5; 7 bases line up with TRBD1. The germline gives CDR1 SGDLS, CDR2 YYNGEE. Trimming removed 4 bases from V and 4 bases from J; junction bases left unmatched: 5. CDR3 size: 14 residues. In nucleotides, the CDR3 is TGTGCCAGCAGCCAGGGACAGAGAAATCAGCCCCAGCATTTT. Amino acid sequence: CASSQGQRNQPQHF.

This rearrangement joins TRBV27 to TRBJ1-5; D may be TRBD1 (5 bases). Deletions cut 3 bases from V and 6 bases from J, with 6 bases between. The germline CDR1 and CDR2 sequences are MNHEY and SMNVEV (reference sequence). The length of the CDR3 is 12 residues. The DNA for the CDR3 is TGTGCCAGCAGTTTCCAGGGTCAGCCCCAGCATTTT. Amino acid sequence: CASSFQGQPQHF.

V and J are TRBV29-1 and TRBJ2-7, with TRBD1 matching 9 bases. The CDR3 is 15 amino acids. CDR1 and CDR2 from the germline V gene are SQVTM and ANQGSEA. V shed 0 bases and J 4 bases; nucleotides not matched to a gene: 7. The DNA of the CDR3 is TGCAGCGTTGAAGAGGCGGACAGGGGCGGGTACGAGCAGTACTTC. This encodes CSVEEADRGGYEQYF.

V gene TRBV9 combines with J gene TRBJ2-1; 14 nucleotides match TRBD2. There are 18 residues in the CDR3. Germline V gene sequence: CDR1 SGDLS, CDR2 YYNGEE. The ends lost 3 bases at V and 0 bases at J; junction bases unmatched: 5. CDR3 coding DNA: TGTGCCAGCAGCGGCGGGACTAGCGGGGGCAGCTCCTACAATGAGCAGTTCTTC. Protein: CASSGGTSGGSSYNEQFF.

The chain is built from TRBV2 and TRBJ1-1; D uncertain. Trimming removed 6 bases from V and 0 bases from J, with 5 bases in between. Per germline, CDR1 SNHLY and CDR2 FYNNEI. This CDR3 has 12 amino acids. CDR3 nucleotide sequence: TGTGCCAGCAGGTACATGAACACTGAAGCTTTCTTT. Translation: CASRYMNTEAFF.

This sequence joins TRBV6-4 and TRBJ1-1, with D unresolved. V lost 3 bases, J lost 0 bases, and 8 bases lay in between. The CDR3 consists of 14 residues. Germline lookup yields CDR1 MRHNA and CDR2 SNTAGT. The CDR3, as DNA: TGTGCCAGCAGTGAAGCTCGGTTGAACACTGAAGCTTTCTTT. Its protein product is CASSEARLNTEAFF.

The chain couples TRBV9 to TRBJ1-5; TRBD1 matches 9 bases. With 0 bases clipped from V and 4 bases from J, the junction kept 2 bases outside the gene matches. Germline assignment: CDR1 SGDLS and CDR2 YYNGEE. This CDR3 is 15 amino acids long. This CDR3 reads CASSVDGTGNQPQHF. The CDR3 region has the DNA TGTGCCAGCAGCGTAGATGGGACAGGGAATCAGCCCCAGCATTTT.

The genes are TRBV2 and TRBJ2-1, with 9 positions matching TRBD1. This CDR3 spans 14 amino acids. Germline CDR1 SNHLY, CDR2 FYNNEI. Germline trimming cut 8 bases from V and 1 base from J; bases unmatched to any gene: 3. The CDR3 sequence: CASHGTGSYNEQFF. CDR3 in DNA: TGTGCCAGCCACGGGACAGGGTCCTACAATGAGCAGTTCTTC.

This clone has only one observation. V is TRBV9 and J is TRBJ2-1; perhaps TRBD2 as D (6 bases). This CDR3 spans 17 amino acids. Germline V CDR1 and CDR2: SGDLS, YYNGEE. Trimming took off 2 bases at V and 1 base at J, with 16 bases between the two ends. The CDR3 spells CASSVPRGFRSYNEQFF. CDR3 bases: TGTGCCAGCAGCGTCCCTCGGGGGTTTAGGTCCTACAATGAGCAGTTCTTC.

This clone was counted a single time. CDR3 bases: TGTGCCAGCAGCTTATATAGGACAGGGAACTCTAATGAGCAGTTCTTC. As protein: CASSLYRTGNSNEQFF. The gene calls are TRBV7-3 and TRBJ2-1; 8 bases are shared with TRBD1. The germline CDR1 and CDR2 sequences are SGHTA and FQGTGA. Trimming cost V 2 bases and J 7 bases; bases outside gene matches: 10. There are 16 residues in the CDR3.

The chain joins TRBV9 to TRBJ2-7; TRBD1 matches 8 bases. Germline trimming cut 4 bases from V and 3 bases from J; bases unmatched to any gene: 9. The germline gives CDR1 SGDLS, CDR2 YYNGEE. The CDR3 has 15 residues. This CDR3 is CASSPPNRGIYEQYF. CDR3 bases: TGTGCCAGCAGCCCCCCAAACAGGGGGATCTACGAGCAGTACTTC.

This clone was picked up a small number of times. The V call is TRBV28, the J call TRBJ1-6; no reliable D call. This CDR3 region has 14 residues. Germline lookup yields CDR1 MDHEN and CDR2 SYDVKM. V lost 3 bases and J lost 8, with 11 bases in between. CDR3 in amino acids: CASSFGFRDSPLHF. CDR3 coding DNA: TGTGCCAGCAGTTTTGGGTTTCGGGATTCACCCCTCCACTTT.

This sequence joins TRBV19 and TRBJ1-4; D may be TRBD1 (5 bases). The germline CDR1 and CDR2 sequences are LNHDA and SQIVND (reference sequence). CDR3 size: 15 residues. V gave up 7 bases and J gave up 7 bases, with 19 bases separating them. The CDR3: CASTPPRGRVEKLFF. The CDR3, as DNA: TGTGCCAGTACCCCCCCCCGGGGGAGGGTTGAAAAACTGTTTTTT.

This clone was observed a handful of times. The J gene is TRBJ1-5, the V gene TRBV19, with no clear D. Deletions cut 5 bases from V and 0 bases from J, with 11 bases between. Germline V gene sequence: CDR1 LNHDA, CDR2 SQIVND (reference sequence). This CDR3 is 15 amino acids long. The CDR3 region is CASSWAEGSNQPQHF. The CDR3 coding sequence is TGTGCCAGTAGTTGGGCAGAAGGTAGCAATCAGCCCCAGCATTTT.

This clone was seen only once. The chain couples TRBV9 to TRBJ1-2; 12 bases are shared with TRBD1. V lost 0 bases to trimming and J lost 6 bases; unmatched junction nucleotides: 3. Per germline, CDR1 SGDLS and CDR2 YYNGEE. The CDR3 contains 15 residues. The CDR3 bases are TGTGCCAGCAGCGTAGATGGGACAGGGGGCAATGGCTACACCTTC. Translated, it gives CASSVDGTGGNGYTF.

This sequence joins TRBV7-9 and TRBJ2-1; no reliable D call. Germline V gene sequence: CDR1 SEHNR, CDR2 FQNEAQ (reference sequence). This CDR3 contains 13 residues. With 5 bases removed from V and 2 bases from J, the gap between germline ends came to 7 bases. CDR3 nucleotide sequence: TGTGCCAGCAGCCCGCGTGCCTACAATGAGCAGTTCTTC. It is translated as CASSPRAYNEQFF.

In its sample, this clone was seen once. The chain carries TRBV7-3 and TRBJ2-3; TRBD2 agrees at 8 bases. Germline V gene data show CDR1 as SGHTA and CDR2 as FQGTGA. J was trimmed by 5 bases and V by 3 bases; bases with no gene match: 7. There are 15 residues in the CDR3. In nucleotides, the CDR3 is TGTGCCAGCAGCTTCGGGGGGGGGCCGGTAGATACGCAGTATTTT. Translated: CASSFGGGPVDTQYF.